This T cell receptor beta chain emerged from a study of T cells after yellow fever vaccination. The sample holds many counts of this clonotype. What it binds is not known. General study results and limits: The booster saw the reappearance of most primary-vaccination clones (more than 95% CD4, 80% to 90% CD8).

Germline V gene sequence: CDR1 KGHDR, CDR2 SFDVKD. Trimming stripped 7 bases from V and 1 base from J, with 7 bases between. CDR3 length equals 12 residues. TCRdb reprocessed the 5' RACE reads with MiXCR, giving one entry per CDR3 protein. The sample carries about 63,000 distinct CDR3 sequences, 6% to 7.5% recorded once. The sample here was CD8+ T cells sorted from PBMCs, taken 15 days after the yellow fever booster vaccination. This receptor was taken from a man aged 30 to 45 who received the YFV17D yellow fever vaccine. This chain connects TRBV24-1 to TRBJ2-7; D might be TRBD1 (6 bases). CDR3 in amino acids: CATRRGSYEQYF. The CDR3 DNA reads TGTGCCACCAGGAGGGGGTCCTACGAGCAGTACTTC.